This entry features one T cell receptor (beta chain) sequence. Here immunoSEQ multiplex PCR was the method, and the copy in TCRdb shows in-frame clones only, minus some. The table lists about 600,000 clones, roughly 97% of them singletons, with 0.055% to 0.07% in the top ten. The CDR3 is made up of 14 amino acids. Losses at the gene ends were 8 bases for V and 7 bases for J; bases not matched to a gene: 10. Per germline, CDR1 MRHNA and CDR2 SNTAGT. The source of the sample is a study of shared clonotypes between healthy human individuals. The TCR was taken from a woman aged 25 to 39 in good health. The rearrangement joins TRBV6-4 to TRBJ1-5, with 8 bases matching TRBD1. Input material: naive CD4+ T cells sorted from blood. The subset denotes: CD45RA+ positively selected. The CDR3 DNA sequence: TGTGCCAGCTCAGAACAGGGGGTGGGCCAGCCCCAGCATTTT. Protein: CASSEQGVGQPQHF.